The sequence of this T cell receptor (beta chain) was determined in a study of OX40 agonist ivuxolimab in advanced cancers. Study-wide points: Mean expanded clone counts were higher in CD8+ than CD4+ T cells.

Germline-derived CDR1 and CDR2 are SGHRS and YFSETQ. The CDR3 length is 15 residues. With V trimmed by 3 bases and J by 7 bases, 9 bases remained unmatched. TCRdb's table, derived via immunoSEQ multiplex PCR, lists solely in-frame clones and lacks some. The data contain around 53,000 clones, 84% of them singletons. On this clone itself: Its antigen is not identified.

The sequence was obtained from an adult with an advanced solid tumor such as melanoma, head and neck, liver or kidney cancer. This chain links TRBV5-1 with TRBJ2-1, with 8 bases lining up with TRBD1. This sample comprised CD4+ or CD8+ T cells sorted from blood, obtained in a trial of the OX40 agonist ivuxolimab. CDR3 nucleotide sequence: TGCGCCAGCAGCTATCCCGGGACAGGCGAAAATGAGCAGTTCTTC. Its translation is CASSYPGTGENEQFF. The full variable domain, in which reference TRBV5-1 and TRBJ2-1 provide the parts outside the CDR3, is KAGVTQTPRYLIKTRGQQVTLSCSPISGHRSVSWYQQTPGQGLQFLFEYFSETQRNKGNFPGRFSGRQFSNSRSEMNVSTLELGDSALYLCASSYPGTGENEQFFGPGTRLTVL.